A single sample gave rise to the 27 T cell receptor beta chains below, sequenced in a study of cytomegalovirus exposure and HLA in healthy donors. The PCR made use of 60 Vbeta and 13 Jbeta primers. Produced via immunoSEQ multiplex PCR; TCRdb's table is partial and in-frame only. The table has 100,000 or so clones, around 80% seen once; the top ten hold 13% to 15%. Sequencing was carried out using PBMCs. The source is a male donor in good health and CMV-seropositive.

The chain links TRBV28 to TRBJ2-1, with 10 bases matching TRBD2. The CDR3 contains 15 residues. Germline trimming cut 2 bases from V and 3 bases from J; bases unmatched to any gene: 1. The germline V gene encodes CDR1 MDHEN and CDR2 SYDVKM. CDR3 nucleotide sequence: TGTGCCAGCAGTTTAGTAGCGGGGGGCTACAATGAGCAGTTCTTC. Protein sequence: CASSLVAGGYNEQFF. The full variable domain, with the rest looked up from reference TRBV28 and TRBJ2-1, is DVKVTQSSRYLVKRTGEKVFLECVQDMDHENMFWYRQDPGLGLRLIYFSYDVKMKEKGDIPEGYSVSREKKERFSLILESASTNQTSMYLCASSLVAGGYNEQFFGPGTRLTVL.

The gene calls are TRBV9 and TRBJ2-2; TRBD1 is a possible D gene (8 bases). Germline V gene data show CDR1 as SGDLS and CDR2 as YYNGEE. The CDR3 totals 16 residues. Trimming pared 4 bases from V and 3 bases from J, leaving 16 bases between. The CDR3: CASSSQGAGDTGELFF. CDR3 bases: TGTGCCAGCAGCTCCCAGGGGGCGGGGGACACCGGGGAGCTGTTTTTT.

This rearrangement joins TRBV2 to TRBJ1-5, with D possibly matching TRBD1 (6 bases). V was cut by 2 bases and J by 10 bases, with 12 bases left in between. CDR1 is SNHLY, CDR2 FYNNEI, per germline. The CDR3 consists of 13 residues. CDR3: CASSETGRGPQHF. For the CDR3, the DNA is TGTGCCAGCAGTGAAACAGGCAGGGGACCCCAGCATTTT.

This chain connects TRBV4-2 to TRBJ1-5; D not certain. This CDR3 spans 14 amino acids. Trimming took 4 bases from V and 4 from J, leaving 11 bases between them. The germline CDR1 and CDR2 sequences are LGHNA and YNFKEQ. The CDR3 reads CASSLGLTNQPQHF. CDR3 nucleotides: TGTGCCAGCAGCCTTGGACTCACTAATCAGCCCCAGCATTTT.

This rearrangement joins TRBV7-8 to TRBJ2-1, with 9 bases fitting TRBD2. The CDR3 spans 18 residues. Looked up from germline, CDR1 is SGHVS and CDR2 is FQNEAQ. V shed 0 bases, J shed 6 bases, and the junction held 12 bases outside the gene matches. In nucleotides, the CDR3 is TGTGCCAGCAGCTTAGCCGCCCTAGCGGGGCCATTATCCAATGAGCAGTTCTTC. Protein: CASSLAALAGPLSNEQFF. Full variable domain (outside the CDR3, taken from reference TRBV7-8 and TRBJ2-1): GAGVSQSPRYKVAKRGQDVALRCDPISGHVSLFWYQQALGQGPEFLTYFQNEAQLDKSGLPSDRFFAERPEGSVSTLKIQRTQQEDSAVYLCASSLAALAGPLSNEQFFGPGTRLTVL.

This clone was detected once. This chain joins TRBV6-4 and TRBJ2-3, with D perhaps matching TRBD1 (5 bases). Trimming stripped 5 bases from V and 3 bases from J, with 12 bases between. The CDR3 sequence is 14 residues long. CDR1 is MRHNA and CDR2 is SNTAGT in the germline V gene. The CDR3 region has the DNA TGTGCCAGCAGTACAGGCTCGGCAACAGATACGCAGTATTTT. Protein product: CASSTGSATDTQYF.

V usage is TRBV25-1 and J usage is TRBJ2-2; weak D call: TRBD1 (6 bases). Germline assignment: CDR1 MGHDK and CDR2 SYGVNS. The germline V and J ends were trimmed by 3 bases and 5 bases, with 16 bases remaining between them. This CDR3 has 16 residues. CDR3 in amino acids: CASSDTGRGRTGELFF. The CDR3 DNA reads TGTGCCAGCAGTGACACTGGCAGGGGACGGACCGGGGAGCTGTTTTTT.

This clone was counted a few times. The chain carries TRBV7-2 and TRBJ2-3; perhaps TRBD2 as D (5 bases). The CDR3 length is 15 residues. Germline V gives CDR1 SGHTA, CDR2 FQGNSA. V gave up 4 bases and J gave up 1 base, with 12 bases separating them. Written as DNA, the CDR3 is TGTGCCAGCAGCTCATTGGACGGGGGCACAGATACGCAGTATTTT. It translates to CASSSLDGGTDTQYF. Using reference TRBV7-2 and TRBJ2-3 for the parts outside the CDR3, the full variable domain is GAGVSQSPSNKVTEKGKDVELRCDPISGHTALYWYRQSLGQGLEFLIYFQGNSAPDKSGLPSDRFSAERTGGSVSTLTIQRTQQEDSAVYLCASSSLDGGTDTQYFGPGTRLTVL.

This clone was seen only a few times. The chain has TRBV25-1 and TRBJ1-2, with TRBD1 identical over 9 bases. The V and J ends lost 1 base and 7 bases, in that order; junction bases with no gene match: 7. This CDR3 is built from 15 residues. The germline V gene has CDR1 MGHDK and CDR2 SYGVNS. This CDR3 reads CASSESSQGAIGYTF. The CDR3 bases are TGTGCCAGCAGTGAATCATCACAGGGGGCTATTGGCTACACCTTC.

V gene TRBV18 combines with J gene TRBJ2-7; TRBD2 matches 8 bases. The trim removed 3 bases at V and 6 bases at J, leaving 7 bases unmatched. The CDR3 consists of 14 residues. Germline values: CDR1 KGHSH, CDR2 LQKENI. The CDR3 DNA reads TGTGCCAGCTCACCCAACGCGGGACTAGGCGAGCAGTACTTC. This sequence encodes CASSPNAGLGEQYF.

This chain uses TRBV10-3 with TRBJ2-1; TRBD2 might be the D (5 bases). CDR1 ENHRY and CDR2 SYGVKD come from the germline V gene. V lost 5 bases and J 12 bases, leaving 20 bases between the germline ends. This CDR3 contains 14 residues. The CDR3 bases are TGTGCCATCAGTCCCTGGGAGACCTCCTCCTGGCAGTTCTTC. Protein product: CAISPWETSSWQFF.

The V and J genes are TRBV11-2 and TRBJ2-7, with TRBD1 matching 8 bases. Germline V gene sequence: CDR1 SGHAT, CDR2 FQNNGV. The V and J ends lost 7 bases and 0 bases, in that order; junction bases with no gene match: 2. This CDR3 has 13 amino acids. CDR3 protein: CASTGQGSYEQYF. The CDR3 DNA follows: TGTGCCAGCACTGGACAGGGCTCCTACGAGCAGTACTTC.

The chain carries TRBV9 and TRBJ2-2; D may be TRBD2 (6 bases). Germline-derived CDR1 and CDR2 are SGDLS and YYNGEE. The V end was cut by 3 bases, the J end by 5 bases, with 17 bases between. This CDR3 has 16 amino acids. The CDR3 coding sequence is TGTGCCAGCAGCGGGGTATGGCAGGGAGGAACCGGGGAGCTGTTTTTT. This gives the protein CASSGVWQGGTGELFF. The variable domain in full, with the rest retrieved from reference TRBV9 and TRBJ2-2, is DSGVTQTPKHLITATGQRVTLRCSPRSGDLSVYWYQQSLDQGLQFLIQYYNGEERAKGNILERFSAQQFPDLHSELNLSSLELGDSALYFCASSGVWQGGTGELFFGEGSRLTVL.

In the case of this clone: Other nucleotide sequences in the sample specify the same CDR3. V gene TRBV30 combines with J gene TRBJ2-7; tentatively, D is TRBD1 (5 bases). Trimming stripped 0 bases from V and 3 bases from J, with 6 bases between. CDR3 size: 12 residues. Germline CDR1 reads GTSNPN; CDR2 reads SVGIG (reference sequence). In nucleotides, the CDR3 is TGTGCCTGGAGTGTGCAGGGCTACGAGCAGTACTTC. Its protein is CAWSVQGYEQYF.

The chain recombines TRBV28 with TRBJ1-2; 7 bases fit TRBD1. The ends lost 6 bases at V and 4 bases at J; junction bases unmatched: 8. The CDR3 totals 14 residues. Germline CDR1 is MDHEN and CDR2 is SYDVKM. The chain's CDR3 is CASSLGGQVYGYTF. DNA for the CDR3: TGTGCCAGCAGCTTAGGAGGACAGGTCTATGGCTACACCTTC.

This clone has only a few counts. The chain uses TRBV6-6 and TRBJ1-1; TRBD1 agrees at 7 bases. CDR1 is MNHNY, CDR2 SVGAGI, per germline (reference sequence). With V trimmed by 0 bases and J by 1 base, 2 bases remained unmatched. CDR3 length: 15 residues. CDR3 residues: CASSYSHRGNTEAFF. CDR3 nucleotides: TGTGCCAGCAGTTACTCGCACAGGGGGAACACTGAAGCTTTCTTT.

CDR3 sequence reads: CASSVEGLPYNSPLHF. In DNA form, the CDR3 reads TGTGCCAGCAGCGTAGAGGGGTTACCCTATAATTCACCCCTCCACTTT. This chain joins TRBV9 and TRBJ1-6, with D possibly matching TRBD1 (5 bases). V shed 0 bases and J shed 2 bases, with 9 bases lying between them. In germline, CDR1 is SGDLS, CDR2 YYNGEE. The CDR3 covers 16 residues.

CDR3 amino acids: CSVEEGTGSYEQYF. CDR3 DNA sequence: TGCAGCGTTGAAGAAGGGACAGGATCCTACGAGCAGTACTTC. The chain uses TRBV29-1 and TRBJ2-7, with 8 bases aligning to TRBD1. V lost 0 bases, J lost 1 base, and 2 bases stayed unmatched. CDR3 size: 14 residues. Germline V gene data show CDR1 as SQVTM and CDR2 as ANQGSEA.

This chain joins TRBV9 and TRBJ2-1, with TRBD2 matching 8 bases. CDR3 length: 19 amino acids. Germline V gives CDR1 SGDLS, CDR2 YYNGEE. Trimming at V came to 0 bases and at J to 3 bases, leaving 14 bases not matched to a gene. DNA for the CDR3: TGTGCCAGCAGCGTAGATCCTCTTACGGGGGGGCAGAACTACAATGAGCAGTTCTTC. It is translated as CASSVDPLTGGQNYNEQFF. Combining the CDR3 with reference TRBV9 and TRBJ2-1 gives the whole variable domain DSGVTQTPKHLITATGQRVTLRCSPRSGDLSVYWYQQSLDQGLQFLIQYYNGEERAKGNILERFSAQQFPDLHSELNLSSLELGDSALYFCASSVDPLTGGQNYNEQFFGPGTRLTVL.

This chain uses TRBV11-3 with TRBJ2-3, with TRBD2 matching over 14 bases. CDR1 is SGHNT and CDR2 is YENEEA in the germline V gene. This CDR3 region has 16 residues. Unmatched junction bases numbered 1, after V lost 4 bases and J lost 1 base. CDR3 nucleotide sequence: TGTGCCAGCAGCTGGACTAGCGGGGGGCGCACAGATACGCAGTATTTT. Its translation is CASSWTSGGRTDTQYF.

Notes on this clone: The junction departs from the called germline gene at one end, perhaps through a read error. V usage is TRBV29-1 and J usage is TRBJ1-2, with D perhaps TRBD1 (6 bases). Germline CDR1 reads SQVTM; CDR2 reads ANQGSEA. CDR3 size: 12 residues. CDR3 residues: CSVDRGGYGYPF. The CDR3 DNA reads TGCAGCGTTGACAGGGGCGGCTATGGCTACCCCTTC.

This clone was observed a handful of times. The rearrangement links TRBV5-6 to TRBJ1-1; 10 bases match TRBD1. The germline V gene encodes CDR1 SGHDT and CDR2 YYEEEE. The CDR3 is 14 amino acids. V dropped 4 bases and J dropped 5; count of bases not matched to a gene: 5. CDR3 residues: CASSEGQGLTEAFF. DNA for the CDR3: TGTGCCAGCAGCGAGGGACAGGGGTTGACTGAAGCTTTCTTT.

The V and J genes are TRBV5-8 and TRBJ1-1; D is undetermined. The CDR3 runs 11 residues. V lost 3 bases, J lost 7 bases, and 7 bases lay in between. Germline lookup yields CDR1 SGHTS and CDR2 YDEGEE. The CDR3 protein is CASSYAGEAFF. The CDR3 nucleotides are TGTGCCAGCAGCTACGCCGGTGAAGCTTTCTTT.

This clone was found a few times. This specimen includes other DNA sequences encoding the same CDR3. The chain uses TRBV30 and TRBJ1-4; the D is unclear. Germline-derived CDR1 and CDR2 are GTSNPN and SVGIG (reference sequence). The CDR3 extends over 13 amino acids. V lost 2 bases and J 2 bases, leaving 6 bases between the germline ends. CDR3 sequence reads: CAWSTGTNEKLFF. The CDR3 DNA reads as TGTGCCTGGAGTACCGGGACTAATGAAAAACTGTTTTTT.

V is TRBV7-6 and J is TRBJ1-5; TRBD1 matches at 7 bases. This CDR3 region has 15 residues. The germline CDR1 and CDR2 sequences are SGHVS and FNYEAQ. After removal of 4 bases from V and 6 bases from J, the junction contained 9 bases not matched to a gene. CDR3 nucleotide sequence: TGTGCCAGCAGCTCCGAAGACAGGGCGGGTCAGCCCCAGCATTTT. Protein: CASSSEDRAGQPQHF.

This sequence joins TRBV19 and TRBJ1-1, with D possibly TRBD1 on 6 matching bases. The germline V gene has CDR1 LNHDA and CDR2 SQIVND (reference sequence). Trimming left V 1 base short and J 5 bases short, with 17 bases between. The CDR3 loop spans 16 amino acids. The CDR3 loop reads CASSIGTGQPRTEAFF. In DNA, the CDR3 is TGTGCCAGTAGTATAGGGACTGGACAGCCCCGGACTGAAGCTTTCTTT.

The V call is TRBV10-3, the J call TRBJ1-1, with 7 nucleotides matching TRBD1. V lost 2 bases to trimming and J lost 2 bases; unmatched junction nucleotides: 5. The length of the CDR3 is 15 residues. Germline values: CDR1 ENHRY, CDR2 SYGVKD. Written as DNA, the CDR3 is TGTGCCATCAGTGAGGGGACAGAGTCTAACACTGAAGCTTTCTTT. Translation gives CAISEGTESNTEAFF.